The 5 T cell receptor beta chains reported below all come from one sample, sequenced in a study of cytomegalovirus exposure and HLA in healthy donors. PCR involved 60 Vbeta and 13 Jbeta primers. Using immunoSEQ multiplex PCR, the repertoire was profiled, and TCRdb retains in-frame clones only, with some absent. This table has roughly 150,000 clones, roughly 85% appearing once. The sequenced sample was PBMCs. The receptors here all came from a woman aged 18-29 years in good health and CMV-seronegative.

The genes are TRBV7-8 and TRBJ2-1, with a tentative D call TRBD2 (5 bases). The V end was cut by 7 bases, the J end by 14 bases, with 21 bases between. Germline V lookup: CDR1 SGHVS, CDR2 FQNEAQ. The CDR3 has 13 residues. The CDR3 reads CASNLRLAQRKFF. The CDR3 nucleotides are TGTGCCAGCAACTTGCGGCTAGCACAAAGGAAGTTCTTC.

As DNA, the CDR3 is TGTGCCAGCAGCTTGGTAACTTCTAACTATGGCTACACCTTC. Translation: CASSLVTSNYGYTF. The V gene is TRBV5-4, the J gene TRBJ1-2, with D unclear. Looked up from germline, CDR1 is SGHNT and CDR2 is YYREEE (reference sequence). The CDR3 totals 14 residues. The germline V and J ends were trimmed by 0 bases and 0 bases, with 6 bases remaining between them. Together with reference TRBV5-4 and TRBJ1-2, the CDR3 gives the full variable domain: ETGVTQSPTHLIKTRGQQVTLRCSSQSGHNTVSWYQQALGQGPQFIFQYYREEENGRGNFPPRFSGLQFPNYSSELNVNALELDDSALYLCASSLVTSNYGYTFGSGTRLTVV.

This clone showed up just once. The rearrangement links TRBV7-2 to TRBJ1-3, with D possibly matching TRBD1 (5 bases). CDR3 size: 15 residues. Germline CDR1 reads SGHTA; CDR2 reads FQGNSA. Trimming took off 1 base at V and 7 bases at J, with 14 bases between the two ends. For the CDR3, the DNA is TGTGCCAGCAGCTTAGAATCAGGGATTGGGAACACCATATATTTT. This encodes CASSLESGIGNTIYF. Full variable domain (missing parts from reference TRBV7-2 and TRBJ1-3): GAGVSQSPSNKVTEKGKDVELRCDPISGHTALYWYRQSLGQGLEFLIYFQGNSAPDKSGLPSDRFSAERTGGSVSTLTIQRTQQEDSAVYLCASSLESGIGNTIYFGEGSWLTVV.

This clone was counted a few times. V gene TRBV11-2 combines with J gene TRBJ2-7; D possibly corresponds to TRBD1 (6 bases). This CDR3 contains 14 residues. CDR1 and CDR2 from the germline V gene are SGHAT and FQNNGV. V gave up 2 bases and J gave up 3 bases, with 11 bases separating them. For the CDR3, the DNA is TGTGCCAGCAGCTTACCTGGCAGGGGCTACGAGCAGTACTTC. Residues: CASSLPGRGYEQYF.

As DNA, the CDR3 is TGTGCCAGTAGATCGGGACTAGCGGGAGTTACCGGGGAGCTGTTTTTT. Protein sequence: CASRSGLAGVTGELFF. The chain employs TRBV19 and TRBJ2-2, with 14 nucleotides matching TRBD2. The germline V gene has CDR1 LNHDA and CDR2 SQIVND (reference sequence). V shed 6 bases and J 5 bases; nucleotides not matched to a gene: 5. This CDR3 spans 16 amino acids.